This is a list of T cell receptor beta chains from one sample in a study of tumor-infiltrating lymphocytes in glioblastoma multiforme. TCRdb recomputed calls from the multiplex PCR reads with MiXCR, one row per CDR3 protein. Of 25,000 to 40,000 distinct CDR3 sequences listed, under 70% are singletons. Sample: brain tumor tissue. These TCRs come from a male donor with glioblastoma. Each CDR3 is given with its conserved first and last residue. Each record gives: CDR3 DNA, CDR3 protein, clone size, V gene, J gene, D gene. The D gene is left open where the match is weak. The size entry is marked missing in some rows and otherwise reads once, few, many or a size class.

cdr3_nt: TGTGCCAGCGGGGGAAGCTACAATGAGCAGTTCTTC; cdr3_aa: CASGGSYNEQFF; clone_size: few; v_call: TRBV2; j_call: TRBJ2-1; d_call: NA
cdr3_nt: TGCGGTGCTCTTCAACAGGGGGCGCTTGGCTACACCTTC; cdr3_aa: CGALQQGALGYTF; clone_size: NA; v_call: TRBV20-1; j_call: TRBJ1-2; d_call: TRBD1
cdr3_nt: TGTGCCATCAGTATCGCTCCGCTGGGTACAGATACGCGGTATTTT; cdr3_aa: CAISIAPLGTDTRYF; clone_size: NA; v_call: TRBV10-3; j_call: TRBJ2-3; d_call: NA
cdr3_nt: TGTCCCAGCAGTGAATGGGGGGGAAAAGGCGCAGATACGCAGTATTTT; cdr3_aa: CPSSEWGGKGADTQYF; clone_size: NA; v_call: TRBV6-1; j_call: TRBJ2-3; d_call: TRBD2
cdr3_nt: TGCAGGGTCCGGCAGTCGATGAACACTGAAGCTCTCTTT; cdr3_aa: CRVRQSMNTEALF; clone_size: NA; v_call: TRBV29-1; j_call: TRBJ1-1; d_call: NA
cdr3_nt: TGTGCCAGTACGGGAGCTAGTGAAGAACTGTTTTTT; cdr3_aa: CASTGASEELFF; clone_size: few; v_call: TRBV6-1; j_call: TRBJ1-4; d_call: NA
cdr3_nt: TGTGCCAGCCAAGTCATAGCGGGAGGGCTATACAATGAGCAATTCTTC; cdr3_aa: CASQVIAGGLYNEQFF; clone_size: NA; v_call: TRBV4-2; j_call: TRBJ2-1; d_call: TRBD2
cdr3_nt: TGCAGTACTAGGTCCAGGGTAAGGGGCACAGATACGCAGTATTTT; cdr3_aa: CSTRSRVRGTDTQYF; clone_size: NA; v_call: TRBV20-1; j_call: TRBJ2-3; d_call: NA
cdr3_nt: TGCAGCGCTGAGGGAGGTTATGGCACAGATACGCAGTATTTT; cdr3_aa: CSAEGGYGTDTQYF; clone_size: NA; v_call: TRBV29-1; j_call: TRBJ2-3; d_call: NA
cdr3_nt: TGCAGTGCTAGAACCCAGGTAGGCGAGCAGTACTTT; cdr3_aa: CSARTQVGEQYF; clone_size: NA; v_call: TRBV20-1; j_call: TRBJ2-7; d_call: NA
cdr3_nt: TGTGCCAGCAGCCCTGAATTAGCGGGGGACAATGAGCAGTTCTTC; cdr3_aa: CASSPELAGDNEQFF; clone_size: medium-sized; v_call: TRBV11-2; j_call: TRBJ2-1; d_call: TRBD2
cdr3_nt: TGCAGTGCAAGAGAAGACAAGGAGACCCAGTACTTC; cdr3_aa: CSAREDKETQYF; clone_size: NA; v_call: TRBV20-1; j_call: TRBJ2-5; d_call: NA
cdr3_nt: TGCAGCGTAGAGTCGGTTATGGAGGAGTCGGGCTACACCTTT; cdr3_aa: CSVESVMEESGYTF; clone_size: NA; v_call: TRBV29-1; j_call: TRBJ1-2; d_call: NA
cdr3_nt: TGTGCCAGCAGCCAAGGCTTTGGGCAAGCGGGAGTCAGTCGGTTCTTC; cdr3_aa: CASSQGFGQAGVSRFF; clone_size: NA; v_call: TRBV4-2; j_call: TRBJ2-1; d_call: TRBD2